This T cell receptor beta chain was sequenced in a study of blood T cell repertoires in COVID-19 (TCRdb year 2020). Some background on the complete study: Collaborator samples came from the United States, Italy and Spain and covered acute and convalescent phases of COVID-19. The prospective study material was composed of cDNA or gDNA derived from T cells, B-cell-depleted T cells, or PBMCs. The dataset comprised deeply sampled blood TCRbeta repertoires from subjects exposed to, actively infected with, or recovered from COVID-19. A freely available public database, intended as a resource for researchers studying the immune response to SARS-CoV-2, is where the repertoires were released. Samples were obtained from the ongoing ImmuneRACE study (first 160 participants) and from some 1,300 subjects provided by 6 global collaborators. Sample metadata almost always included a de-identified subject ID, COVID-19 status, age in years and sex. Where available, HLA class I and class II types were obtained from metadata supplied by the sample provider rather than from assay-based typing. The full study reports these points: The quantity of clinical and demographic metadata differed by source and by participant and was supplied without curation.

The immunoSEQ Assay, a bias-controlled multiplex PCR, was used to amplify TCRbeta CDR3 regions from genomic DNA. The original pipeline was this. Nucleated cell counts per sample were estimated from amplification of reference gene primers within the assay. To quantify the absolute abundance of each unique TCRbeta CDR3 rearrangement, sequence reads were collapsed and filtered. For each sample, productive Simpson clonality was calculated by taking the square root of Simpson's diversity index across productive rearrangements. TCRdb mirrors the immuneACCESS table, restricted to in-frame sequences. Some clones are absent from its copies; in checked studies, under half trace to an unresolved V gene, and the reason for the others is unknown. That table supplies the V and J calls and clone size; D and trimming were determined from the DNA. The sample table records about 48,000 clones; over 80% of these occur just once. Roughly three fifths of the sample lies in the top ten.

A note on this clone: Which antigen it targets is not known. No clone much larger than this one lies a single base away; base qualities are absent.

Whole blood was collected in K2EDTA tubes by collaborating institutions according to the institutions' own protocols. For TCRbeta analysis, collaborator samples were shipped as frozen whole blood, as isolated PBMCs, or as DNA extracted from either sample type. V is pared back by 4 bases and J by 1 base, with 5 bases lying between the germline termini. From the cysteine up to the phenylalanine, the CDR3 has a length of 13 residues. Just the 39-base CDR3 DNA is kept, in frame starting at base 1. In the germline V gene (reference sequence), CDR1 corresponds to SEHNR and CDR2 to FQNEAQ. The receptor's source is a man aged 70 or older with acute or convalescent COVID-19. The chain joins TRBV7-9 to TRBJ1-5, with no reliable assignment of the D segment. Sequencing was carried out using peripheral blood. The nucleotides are TGTGCCAGCAGCTGGGAGAGCAATCAGCCCCAGCATTTT. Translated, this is CASSWESNQPQHF.